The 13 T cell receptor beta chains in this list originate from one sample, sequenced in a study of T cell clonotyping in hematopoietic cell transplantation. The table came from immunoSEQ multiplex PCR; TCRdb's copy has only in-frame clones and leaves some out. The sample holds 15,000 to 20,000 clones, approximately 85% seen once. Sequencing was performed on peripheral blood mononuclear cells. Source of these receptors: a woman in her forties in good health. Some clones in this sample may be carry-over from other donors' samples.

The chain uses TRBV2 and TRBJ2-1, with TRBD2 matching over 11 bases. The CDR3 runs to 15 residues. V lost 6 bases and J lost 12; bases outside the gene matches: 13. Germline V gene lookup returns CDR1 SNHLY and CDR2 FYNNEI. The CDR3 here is CASRGLAVSMGGQFF. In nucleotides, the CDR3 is TGTGCCAGCAGGGGACTAGCGGTCTCAATGGGTGGGCAGTTCTTC.

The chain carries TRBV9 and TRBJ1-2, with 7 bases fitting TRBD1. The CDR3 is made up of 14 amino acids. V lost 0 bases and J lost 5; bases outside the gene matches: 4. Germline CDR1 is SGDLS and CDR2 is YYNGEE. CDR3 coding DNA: TGTGCCAGCAGCGTAGGCGGACAGGTTTATGGCTACACCTTC. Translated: CASSVGGQVYGYTF. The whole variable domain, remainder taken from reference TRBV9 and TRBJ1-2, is DSGVTQTPKHLITATGQRVTLRCSPRSGDLSVYWYQQSLDQGLQFLIQYYNGEERAKGNILERFSAQQFPDLHSELNLSSLELGDSALYFCASSVGGQVYGYTFGSGTRLTVV.

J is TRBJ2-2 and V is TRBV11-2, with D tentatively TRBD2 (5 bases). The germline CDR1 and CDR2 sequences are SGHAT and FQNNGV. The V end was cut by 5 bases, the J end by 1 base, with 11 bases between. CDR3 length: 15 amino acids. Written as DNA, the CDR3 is TGTGCCAGCAGCATCGGACTCTTGAACACCGGGGAGCTGTTTTTT. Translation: CASSIGLLNTGELFF.

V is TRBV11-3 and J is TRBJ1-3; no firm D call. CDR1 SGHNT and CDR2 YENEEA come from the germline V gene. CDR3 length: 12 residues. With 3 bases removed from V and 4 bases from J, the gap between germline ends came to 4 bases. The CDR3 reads CASSFTGNTIYF. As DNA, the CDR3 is TGTGCCAGCAGCTTCACGGGAAACACCATATATTTT.

The CDR3 loop is CAWVRDRAHLSYTF. CDR3 coding DNA: TGTGCCTGGGTCCGGGACAGGGCTCACTTGAGCTACACCTTC. This chain connects TRBV30 to TRBJ1-2, with 9 bases aligning to TRBD1. V shed 5 bases and J 9 bases; nucleotides not matched to a gene: 13. This CDR3 region has 14 residues. Per the germline V gene, CDR1 is GTSNPN and CDR2 is SVGIG (reference sequence).

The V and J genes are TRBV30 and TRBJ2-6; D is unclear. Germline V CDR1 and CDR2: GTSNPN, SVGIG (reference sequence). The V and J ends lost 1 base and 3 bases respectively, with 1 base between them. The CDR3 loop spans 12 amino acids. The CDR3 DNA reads TGTGCCTGGAGTGGTGGGGCCAACGTCCTGACTTTC. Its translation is CAWSGGANVLTF.

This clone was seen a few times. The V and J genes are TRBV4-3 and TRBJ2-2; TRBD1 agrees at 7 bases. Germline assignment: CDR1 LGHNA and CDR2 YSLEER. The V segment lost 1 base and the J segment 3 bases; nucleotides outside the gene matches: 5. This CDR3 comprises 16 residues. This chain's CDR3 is CASSQGQGRDTGELFF. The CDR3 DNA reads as TGCGCCAGCAGCCAAGGACAGGGCCGGGACACCGGGGAGCTGTTTTTT.

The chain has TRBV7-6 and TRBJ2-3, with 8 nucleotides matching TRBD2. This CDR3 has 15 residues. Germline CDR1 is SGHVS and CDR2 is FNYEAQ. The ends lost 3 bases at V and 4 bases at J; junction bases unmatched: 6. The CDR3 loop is CASSFGAGAADTQYF. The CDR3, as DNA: TGTGCCAGCAGCTTCGGAGCGGGAGCAGCAGATACGCAGTATTTT.

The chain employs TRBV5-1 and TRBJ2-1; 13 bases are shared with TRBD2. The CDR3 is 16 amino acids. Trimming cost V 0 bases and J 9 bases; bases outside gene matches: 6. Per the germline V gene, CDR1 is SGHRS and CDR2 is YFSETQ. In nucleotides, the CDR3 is TGCGCCAGCAGCTTGGCCGGGACTAGCGGGATGCCTGAGCAGTTCTTC. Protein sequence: CASSLAGTSGMPEQFF. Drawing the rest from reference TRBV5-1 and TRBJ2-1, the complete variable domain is KAGVTQTPRYLIKTRGQQVTLSCSPISGHRSVSWYQQTPGQGLQFLFEYFSETQRNKGNFPGRFSGRQFSNSRSEMNVSTLELGDSALYLCASSLAGTSGMPEQFFGPGTRLTVL.

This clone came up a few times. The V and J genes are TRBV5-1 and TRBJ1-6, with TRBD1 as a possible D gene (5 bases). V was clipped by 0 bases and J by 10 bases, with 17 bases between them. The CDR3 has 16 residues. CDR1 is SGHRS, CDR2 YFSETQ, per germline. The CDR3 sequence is CASSLASGSSGSPLHF. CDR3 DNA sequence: TGCGCCAGCAGCTTGGCCTCAGGGTCCAGTGGGTCACCCCTCCACTTT.

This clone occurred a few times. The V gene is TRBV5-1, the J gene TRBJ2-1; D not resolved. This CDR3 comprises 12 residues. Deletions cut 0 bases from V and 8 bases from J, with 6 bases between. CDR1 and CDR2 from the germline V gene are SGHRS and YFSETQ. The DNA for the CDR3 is TGCGCCAGCAGCTTGGCCAACGATGAGCAGTTCTTC. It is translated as CASSLANDEQFF.

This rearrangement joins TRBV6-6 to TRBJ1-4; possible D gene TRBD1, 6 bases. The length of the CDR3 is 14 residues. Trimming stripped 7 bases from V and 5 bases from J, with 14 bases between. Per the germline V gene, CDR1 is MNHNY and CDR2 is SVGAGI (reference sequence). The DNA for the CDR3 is TGTGCCAGCACCAACTGGCAGGGGAATGAAAAACTGTTTTTT. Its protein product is CASTNWQGNEKLFF.

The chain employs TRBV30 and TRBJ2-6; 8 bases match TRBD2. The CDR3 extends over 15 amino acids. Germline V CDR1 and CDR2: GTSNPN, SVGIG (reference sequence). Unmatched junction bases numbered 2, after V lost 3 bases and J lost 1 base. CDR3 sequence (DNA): TGTGCCTGGAGCCCGGGAGGGTCTGGGGCCAACGTCCTGACTTTC. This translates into CAWSPGGSGANVLTF.